This T cell receptor (beta chain) was sequenced in a study of blood T cell repertoires in COVID-19. Study-wide background: Researchers got acute and convalescent COVID-19 samples from the United States, Italy and Spain.

In the original processing: Nucleated cell number was recorded as an estimate derived from reference gene primer amplification. Sequencing was performed with immunoSEQ multiplex PCR; in TCRdb, only in-frame clones are kept and a portion is missing. That table gives V, J and clone size, and the DNA gave D and trimming. The table lists around 700,000 clones, 80% to 90% of them singletons, with over 0.2% in the top ten. The receptor's source is a woman between 18 and 30 years old with acute or convalescent COVID-19. Sequencing used peripheral blood.

The CDR3 here is CASSLSGRYTGELFF. The CDR3 bases are TGTGCCAGCAGCTTATCAGGGCGTTACACCGGGGAGCTGTTTTTT. V gene TRBV11-3 combines with J gene TRBJ2-2, with TRBD1 as a possible D gene (5 bases). Germline V lookup: CDR1 SGHNT, CDR2 YENEEA. This CDR3 contains 15 residues. Between the trimmed V and J ends, which lost 2 bases and 3 bases, there was a span of 10 bases.